The table lists the clone carrying this T cell receptor beta chain with many counts. Its antigen is as yet unknown. V was pared by 5 bases and J by 2 bases, with 8 bases between. This CDR3 is built from 12 residues. CDR1 and CDR2 from the germline V gene are SQVTM and ANQGSEA. These data belong to a study of T-cell reconstitution after alpha-beta-depleted transplantation in children. The library targeted TCRbeta and was prepared with unique molecular identifiers. TCRdb re-called the PCR reads with MiXCR, one entry per CDR3 protein. The profile shows under 300,000 distinct CDR3 sequences, under 14% of them singletons. Findings of the study overall: Expanded clones from the graft, numbering several hundred, reportedly supplied alpha-beta T cells about two months after transplant.

Sequencing was performed on peripheral blood, taken 180 days after TCRalphabeta/CD19-depleted stem cell transplant. The chain links TRBV29-1 to TRBJ2-3; the D is unclear. This clonotype was sampled from a male patient aged 2-9 years who had a stem cell transplant for chronic granulomatous disease, so the T cells may come from the graft donor. CDR3 protein: CSVLPSTDTQYF. DNA for the CDR3: TGCAGCGTTTTGCCGTCCACAGATACGCAGTATTTT.